This TCR beta chain was identified during a study of CD8+ T cells in alopecia areata. Whole-study context: Tofacitinib treatment spanned 6 to 18 months, with 6 months off drug afterward.

This clone was counted only a few times. Antigen specificity is unknown. Sequencing templates came from extracted RNA that was reverse transcribed into cDNA. Sequencing used immunoSEQ multiplex PCR; TCRdb keeps in-frame clones, though not all of them. Among 130,000 to 150,000 clones listed, around 50% were seen once. Trimming removed 4 bases from V and 0 bases from J; junction bases left unmatched: 3. Germline lookup yields CDR1 MDHEN and CDR2 SYDVKM. This CDR3 has 16 amino acids. Study-wide points: Among the cells sequenced in scalp samples are also the resident alphabeta T cells of normal skin. Higher clonality and more expanded CD8+ clones appeared in lesional than normal scalp.

This chain links TRBV28 with TRBJ2-3, with TRBD2 matching 11 bases. The source of this sequence is a human donor with alopecia areata. Material: CD4+ T cells sorted from blood. The DNA of the CDR3 is TGTGCCAGCAGTTCGTGGACTAGCGGGAGCACAGATACGCAGTATTTT. This sequence encodes CASSSWTSGSTDTQYF.